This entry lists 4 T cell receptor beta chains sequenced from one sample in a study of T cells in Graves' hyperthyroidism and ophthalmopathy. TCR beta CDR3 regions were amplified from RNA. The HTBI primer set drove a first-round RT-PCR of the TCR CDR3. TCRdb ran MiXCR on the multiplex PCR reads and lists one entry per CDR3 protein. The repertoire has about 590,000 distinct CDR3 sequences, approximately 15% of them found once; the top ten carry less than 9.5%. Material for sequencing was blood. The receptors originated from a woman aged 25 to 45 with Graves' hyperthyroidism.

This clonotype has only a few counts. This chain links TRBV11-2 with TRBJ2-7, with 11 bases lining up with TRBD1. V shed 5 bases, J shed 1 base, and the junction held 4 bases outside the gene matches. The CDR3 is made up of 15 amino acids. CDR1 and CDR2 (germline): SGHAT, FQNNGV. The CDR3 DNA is TGTGCCAGCAGCCGAGGGACAGGGGGTTCCTACGAGCAGTACTTC. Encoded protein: CASSRGTGGSYEQYF.

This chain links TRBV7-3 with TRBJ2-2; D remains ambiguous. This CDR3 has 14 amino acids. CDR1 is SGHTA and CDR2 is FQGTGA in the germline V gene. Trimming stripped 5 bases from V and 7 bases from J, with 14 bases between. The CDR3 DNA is TGTGCCAGCAGCCAAGATTGGAGTGGCGGGGAGCTGTTTTTT. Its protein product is CASSQDWSGGELFF.

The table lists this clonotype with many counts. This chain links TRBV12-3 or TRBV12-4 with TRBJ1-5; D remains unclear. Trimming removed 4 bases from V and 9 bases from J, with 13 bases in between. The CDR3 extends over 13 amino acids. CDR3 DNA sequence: TGTGCCAGCAGTTCGGCTGCGGAGTGGCCCCAGCATTTT. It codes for CASSSAAEWPQHF.

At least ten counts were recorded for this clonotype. The CDR3 loop is CASGFTGLDTQYF. DNA of the CDR3: TGTGCCAGCGGATTTACAGGGCTAGATACGCAGTATTTT. V gene TRBV6-2 or TRBV6-3 combines with J gene TRBJ2-3; D might be TRBD1 (6 bases). CDR1 is MNHEY and CDR2 is SVGEGT in the germline V gene. The V gene lost 8 bases and the J gene lost 5 bases, with 14 bases spanning the gap. CDR3 length equals 13 residues.